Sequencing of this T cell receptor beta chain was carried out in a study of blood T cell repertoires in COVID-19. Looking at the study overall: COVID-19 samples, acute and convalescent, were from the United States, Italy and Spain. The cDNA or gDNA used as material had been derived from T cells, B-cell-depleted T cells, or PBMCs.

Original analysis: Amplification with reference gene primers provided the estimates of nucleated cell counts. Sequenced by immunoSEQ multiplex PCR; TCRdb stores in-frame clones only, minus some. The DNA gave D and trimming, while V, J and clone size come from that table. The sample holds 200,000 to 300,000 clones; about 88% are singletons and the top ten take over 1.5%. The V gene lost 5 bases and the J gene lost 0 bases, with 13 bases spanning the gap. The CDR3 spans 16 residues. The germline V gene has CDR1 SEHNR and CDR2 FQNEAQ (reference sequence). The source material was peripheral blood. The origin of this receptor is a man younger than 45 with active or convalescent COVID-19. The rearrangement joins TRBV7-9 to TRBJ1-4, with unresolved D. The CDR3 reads CASSPSGFATNEKLFF. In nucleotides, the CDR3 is TGTGCCAGCAGCCCCTCAGGCTTTGCAACTAATGAAAAACTGTTTTTT.